Listed below are T cell receptor beta chains from one sample, sequenced in a study of cytomegalovirus exposure and HLA in healthy donors. Data came from immunoSEQ multiplex PCR; TCRdb stores just in-frame clones and leaves some out. This sample's clone table lists about 150,000 clones. The material sequenced was PBMCs. These TCRs come from a woman between 45 and 65 years old in good health and CMV-seronegative. The CDR3 runs from the conserved cysteine through the conserved F or W. The order of the fields is J gene, V gene, D gene, CDR3 protein, CDR3 DNA. The D gene is left open where the match is weak.

TRBJ1-1 TRBV7-3 . CASSSAQGTEAFF TGTGCCAGCAGCTCGGCGCAGGGTACTGAAGCTTTCTTT
TRBJ1-3 TRBV9 TRBD1 CASSRGTVPGSGNTIYF TGTGCGAGCTCCAGGGGGACAGTCCCCGGGTCTGGAAACACCATATATTTT
TRBJ2-1 TRBV19 . CASRQGSNEQFF TGTGCCAGTAGACAGGGTAGCAATGAGCAGTTCTTC
TRBJ2-5 TRBV5-1 . CASSLMSVQETQYF TGCGCCAGCAGCTTGATGTCGGTCCAAGAGACCCAGTACTTC
TRBJ2-5 TRBV9 TRBD1 CASSIGQGVETQYF TGTGCCAGCAGCATTGGACAGGGTGTGGAGACCCAGTACTTC
TRBJ1-6 TRBV30 . CAFAGQTVSALHF TGTGCCTTTGCGGGCCAGACCGTCTCGGCCCTCCACTTT
TRBJ2-2 TRBV6-5 . CASSSRGQLTGELFF TGTGCCAGCAGTAGTAGAGGACAGCTCACCGGGGAGCTGTTTTTT
TRBJ2-4 TRBV5-1 . CASSLSQGIGIQYF TGCGCCAGCAGCTTGAGTCAGGGTATAGGCATTCAGTACTTC
TRBJ1-1 TRBV19 . CASSIDATGAEAFF TGTGCCAGTAGTATAGATGCGACAGGAGCTGAAGCTTTCTTT
TRBJ1-5 TRBV19 . CASSMGGLQPQHF TGTGCCAGTAGTATGGGGGGGCTTCAGCCCCAGCATTTT
TRBJ2-7 TRBV10-3 . CAISEWRGSRVGQYF TGTGCCATCAGTGAGTGGAGGGGATCCCGTGTAGGGCAGTACTTC
TRBJ2-1 TRBV7-6 TRBD2 CASSLGRSGGLGNEQFF TGTGCCAGCAGCTTAGGGCGGAGCGGGGGGCTTGGGAATGAGCAGTTCTTC
TRBJ2-7 TRBV30 . CAWTVRRGGEQYF TGTGCCTGGACCGTTCGCAGGGGTGGGGAGCAGTACTTC
TRBJ2-7 TRBV19 TRBD1 CASSTGGSYEQYF TGTGCCAGTAGTACAGGGGGCTCCTACGAGCAGTACTTC
TRBJ2-7 TRBV4-2 TRBD1 CASRPGTGSSYEQYF TGTGCCAGCAGGCCGGGGACAGGGTCTTCCTACGAGCAGTACTTC
TRBJ2-1 TRBV5-6 . CASSLSWRSSYNEQFF TGTGCCAGCAGCCTCTCCTGGCGGAGCTCCTACAATGAGCAGTTCTTC
TRBJ2-5 TRBV9 TRBD1 CASSVTGTGTPAETQYF TGTGCCAGCAGCGTCACCGGGACAGGGACCCCTGCAGAGACCCAGTACTTC
TRBJ1-1 TRBV20-1 . CSALRLTEAFF TGCAGTGCTCTGCGCTTAACTGAAGCTTTCTTT
TRBJ1-4 TRBV9 TRBD1 CASSVGTEDEKLFF TGTGCCAGCAGCGTTGGGACAGAAGATGAAAAACTGTTTTTT
TRBJ2-5 TRBV28 TRBD2 CASSSPGLAGVRETQYF TGTGCCAGCAGTTCACCAGGACTAGCGGGAGTTAGAGAGACCCAGTACTTC
TRBJ1-6 TRBV5-1 TRBD1 CASRPGTGAGSPLHF TGCGCCAGCAGGCCCGGGACAGGGGCAGGGTCACCCCTCCACTTT
TRBJ1-6 TRBV13 . CASSFRESPLHF TGTGCCAGCAGCTTCCGGGAATCACCCCTCCACTTT
TRBJ1-1 TRBV5-8 TRBD1 CASSLSEGGYTEAFF TGTGCCAGCAGCTTGTCGGAAGGGGGCTACACTGAAGCTTTCTTT
TRBJ2-2 TRBV6-5 . CASRAFGGPGELFF TGTGCCAGCAGGGCCTTCGGGGGGCCGGGGGAGCTGTTTTTT
TRBJ2-5 TRBV7-2 . CASRPQSETQYF TGTGCCAGCAGACCACAGTCTGAGACCCAGTACTTC
TRBJ2-5 TRBV5-1 . CASSLTQETQYF TGCGCCAGCAGCTTGACACAAGAGACCCAGTACTTC
TRBJ2-5 TRBV9 . CASSPVTRGGGQYF TGTGCCAGCAGCCCCGTGACCCGCGGTGGAGGCCAGTACTTC
TRBJ2-3 TRBV5-1 . CASSLDPPSTQGNTDTQYF TGCGCCAGCAGCTTGGATCCCCCAAGTACACAGGGCAACACAGATACGCAGTATTTT
TRBJ2-7 TRBV27 TRBD1 CASRPGQGEVYEQYF TGTGCCAGCAGACCCGGACAGGGGGAGGTCTACGAGCAGTACTTC
TRBJ2-7 TRBV7-8 . CASSLTGGPDYEQYF TGTGCCAGCAGCTTAACGGGGGGCCCCGACTACGAGCAGTACTTC
TRBJ2-3 TRBV9 . CASSVSGASGTDTQYF TGTGCCAGCAGCGTCTCAGGGGCTAGTGGTACAGATACGCAGTATTTT
TRBJ1-1 TRBV28 . CASSLASQSLGLAFF TGTGCCAGCAGTTTAGCGTCTCAATCCCTAGGCCTAGCTTTCTTT
TRBJ2-5 TRBV9 . CASSVGPGIYF .
TRBJ2-1 TRBV19 TRBD2 CASSIPGGRDNEQFF TGTGCCAGTAGTATCCCGGGGGGGCGGGACAATGAGCAGTTCTTC
TRBJ2-7 TRBV30 TRBD2 CAWSPGLAGVGYEQYF TGTGCCTGGAGTCCCGGACTAGCAGGGGTCGGCTACGAGCAGTACTTC
TRBJ2-2 TRBV7-8 . CASSLAGVNTGELFF TGTGCCAGCAGCTTAGCGGGAGTAAACACCGGGGAGCTGTTTTTT
TRBJ2-2 TRBV5-1 . CASSLAGFSGTGELFF TGCGCCAGCAGCTTGGCCGGGTTTTCGGGCACCGGGGAGCTGTTTTTT
TRBJ1-1 TRBV29-1 . CSVLLLTVNTEAFF TGCAGCGTCCTACTACTGACCGTGAACACTGAAGCTTTCTTT
TRBJ1-3 TRBV5-1 . CASSRGNRGAGNTIYF TGCGCCAGCAGCCGGGGGAATCGGGGGGCTGGAAACACCATATATTTT
TRBJ2-4 TRBV4-1 . CASSQVGARGAIQYF TGCGCCAGCAGCCAAGTGGGAGCCAGGGGGGCCATTCAGTACTTC
TRBJ2-5 TRBV5-1 . CASSLRGRKETQYF TGCGCCAGCAGCTTACGCGGTAGAAAAGAGACCCAGTACTTC